This TCR beta chain was identified in a study of blood T cell repertoires in COVID-19. Overall study context: Sites across the United States, Italy and Spain contributed samples from acute and convalescent COVID-19. PBMCs, B-cell-depleted T cells, or T cells provided the cDNA or gDNA that made up the material.

Germline V gene data show CDR1 as PRHDT and CDR2 as FYEKMQ (reference sequence). J was trimmed by 2 bases and V by 2 bases; bases with no gene match: 4. CDR3 length: 15 residues. As originally analysed: The assay estimated nucleated cells by amplifying reference gene primers. Sequencing used immunoSEQ multiplex PCR; TCRdb keeps in-frame clones, though not all of them. V and J calls and clone size come straight from that table; D and trimming were deduced from the DNA. Among 200,000 or so clones, roughly four fifths were seen once, and the ten largest hold 10% to 15%. The V gene is TRBV13, the J gene TRBJ2-3, with TRBD2 matching 7 bases. The sample consisted of peripheral blood. The receptor's source is a woman of 80 years or more with COVID-19, enrolled during active disease. Here the CDR3 DNA reads TGTGCCAGCAGCTTAACAGCGGGGATCACAGATACGCAGTATTTT. This codes for CASSLTAGITDTQYF.